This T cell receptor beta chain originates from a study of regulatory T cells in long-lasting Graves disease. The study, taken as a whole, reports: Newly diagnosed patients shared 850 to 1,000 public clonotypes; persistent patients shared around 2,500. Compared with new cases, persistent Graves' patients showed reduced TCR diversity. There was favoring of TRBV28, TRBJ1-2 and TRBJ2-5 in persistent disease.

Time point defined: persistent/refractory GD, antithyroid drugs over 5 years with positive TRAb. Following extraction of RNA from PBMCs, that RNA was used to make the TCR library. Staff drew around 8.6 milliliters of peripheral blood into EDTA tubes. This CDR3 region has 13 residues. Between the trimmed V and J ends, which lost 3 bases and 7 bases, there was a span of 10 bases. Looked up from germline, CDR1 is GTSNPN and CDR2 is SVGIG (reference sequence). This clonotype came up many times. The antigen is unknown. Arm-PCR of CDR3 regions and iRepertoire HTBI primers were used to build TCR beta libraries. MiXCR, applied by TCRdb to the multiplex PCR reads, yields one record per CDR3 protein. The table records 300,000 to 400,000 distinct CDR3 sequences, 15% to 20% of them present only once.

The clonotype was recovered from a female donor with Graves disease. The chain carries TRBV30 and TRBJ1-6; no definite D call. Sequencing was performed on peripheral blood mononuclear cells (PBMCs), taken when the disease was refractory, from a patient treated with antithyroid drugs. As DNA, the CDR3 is TGTGCCTGGAGGGCAGGAAAAAATTCACCCCTCCACTTT. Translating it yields CAWRAGKNSPLHF.